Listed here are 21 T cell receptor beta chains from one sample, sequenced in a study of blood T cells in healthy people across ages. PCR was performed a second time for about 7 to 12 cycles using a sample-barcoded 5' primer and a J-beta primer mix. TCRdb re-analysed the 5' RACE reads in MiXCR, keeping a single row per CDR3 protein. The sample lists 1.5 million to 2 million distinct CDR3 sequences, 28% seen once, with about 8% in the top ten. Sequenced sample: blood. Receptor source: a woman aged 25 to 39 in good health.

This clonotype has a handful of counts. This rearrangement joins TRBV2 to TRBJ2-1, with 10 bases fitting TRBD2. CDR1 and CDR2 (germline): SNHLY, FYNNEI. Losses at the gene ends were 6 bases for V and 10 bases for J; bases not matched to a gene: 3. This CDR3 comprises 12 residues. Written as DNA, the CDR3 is TGTGCCAGCAGGGGGACTAGCGACGAGCAGTTCTTC. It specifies CASRGTSDEQFF.

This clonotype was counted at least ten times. The CDR3 nucleotides are TGTGCCAGCAGCTCCGGGACGCCAGGAGAGACCCAGTACTTC. Encoded protein: CASSSGTPGETQYF. The chain joins TRBV7-3 to TRBJ2-5; D tentatively fits TRBD1 or TRBD2 (5 bases each). V shed 4 bases and J shed 4 bases, with 13 bases lying between them. The CDR3 has 14 residues. Per germline, CDR1 SGHTA and CDR2 FQGTGA.

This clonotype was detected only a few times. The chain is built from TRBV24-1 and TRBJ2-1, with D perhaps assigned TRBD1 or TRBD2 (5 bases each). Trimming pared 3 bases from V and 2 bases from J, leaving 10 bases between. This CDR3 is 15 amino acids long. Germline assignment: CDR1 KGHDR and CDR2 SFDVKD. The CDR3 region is CATSDGTATYNEQFF. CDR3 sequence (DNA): TGTGCCACCAGTGATGGGACGGCCACCTACAATGAGCAGTTCTTC.

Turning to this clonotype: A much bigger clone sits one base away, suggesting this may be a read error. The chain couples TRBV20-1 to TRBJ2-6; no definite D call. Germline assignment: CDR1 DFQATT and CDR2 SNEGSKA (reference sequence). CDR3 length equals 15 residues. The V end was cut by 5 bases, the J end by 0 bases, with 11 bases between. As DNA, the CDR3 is TGCAGTGCTGGGCCAGGATTCTCTGGGGCCAACGTCCTGACTTTC. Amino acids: CSAGPGFSGANVLTF.

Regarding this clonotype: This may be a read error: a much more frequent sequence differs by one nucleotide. The CDR3 protein is CATSSRRGPGGEQFF. CDR3 sequence (DNA): TGTGCCACCAGCAGTCGCAGGGGCCCAGGGGGTGAGCAGTTCTTC. The V call is TRBV15, the J call TRBJ2-1; TRBD1 agrees at 7 bases. V gave up 3 bases and J gave up 9 bases; unmatched junction bases: 11. Germline loops: CDR1 LNHNV, CDR2 YYDKDF (reference sequence). The CDR3 consists of 15 residues.

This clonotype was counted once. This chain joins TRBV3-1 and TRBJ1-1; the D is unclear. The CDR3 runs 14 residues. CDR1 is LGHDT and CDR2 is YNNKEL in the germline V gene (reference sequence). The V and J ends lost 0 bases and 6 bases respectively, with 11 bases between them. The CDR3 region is CASSQDSFGAEAFF. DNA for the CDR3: TGTGCCAGCAGCCAAGACAGCTTTGGCGCTGAAGCTTTCTTT.

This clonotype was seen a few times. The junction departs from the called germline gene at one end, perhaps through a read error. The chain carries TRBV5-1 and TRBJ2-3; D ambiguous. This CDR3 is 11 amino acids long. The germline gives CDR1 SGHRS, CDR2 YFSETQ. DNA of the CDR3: TGCGCCAGCAGCGAAGGGAATACGCGGTATTTT. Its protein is CASSEGNTRYF.

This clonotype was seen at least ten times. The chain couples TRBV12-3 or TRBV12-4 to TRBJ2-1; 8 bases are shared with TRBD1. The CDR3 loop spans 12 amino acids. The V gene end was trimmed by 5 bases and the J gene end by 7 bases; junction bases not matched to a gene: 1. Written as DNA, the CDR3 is TGTGCCAGCAGTGGACAGGGAAATGAGCAGTTCTTC. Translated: CASSGQGNEQFF.

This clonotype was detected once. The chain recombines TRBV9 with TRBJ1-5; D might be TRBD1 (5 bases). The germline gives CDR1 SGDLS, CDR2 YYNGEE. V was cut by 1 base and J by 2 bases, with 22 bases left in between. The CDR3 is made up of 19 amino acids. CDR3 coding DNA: TGTGCCAGCAGCGTAATCCAGGGATGGACAATACCGGGCAATCAGCCCCAGCATTTT. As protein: CASSVIQGWTIPGNQPQHF.

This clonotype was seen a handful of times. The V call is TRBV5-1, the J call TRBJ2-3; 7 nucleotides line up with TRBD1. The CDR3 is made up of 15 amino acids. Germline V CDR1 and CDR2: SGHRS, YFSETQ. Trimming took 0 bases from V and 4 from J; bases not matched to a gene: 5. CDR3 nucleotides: TGCGCCAGCAGCTTGGATAAGGGGGCGGCAGATACGCAGTATTTT. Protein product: CASSLDKGAADTQYF.

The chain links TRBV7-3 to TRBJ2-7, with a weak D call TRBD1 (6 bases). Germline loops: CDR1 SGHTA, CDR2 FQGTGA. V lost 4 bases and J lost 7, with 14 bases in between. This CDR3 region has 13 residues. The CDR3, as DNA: TGTGCCAGCAGCTCGACAGGCCCGGGGGAGCAGTACTTC. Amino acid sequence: CASSSTGPGEQYF.

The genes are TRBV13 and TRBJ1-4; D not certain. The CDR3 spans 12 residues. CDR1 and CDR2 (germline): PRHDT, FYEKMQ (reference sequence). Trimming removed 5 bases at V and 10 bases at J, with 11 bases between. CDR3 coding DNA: TGTGCCAGCAGCCAAAATCGTGGAAAACTGTTTTTT. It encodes CASSQNRGKLFF. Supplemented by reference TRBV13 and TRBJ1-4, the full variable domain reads AAGVIQSPRHLIKEKRETATLKCYPIPRHDTVYWYQQGPGQDPQFLISFYEKMQSDKGSIPDRFSAQQFSDYHSELNMSSLELGDSALYFCASSQNRGKLFFGSGTQLSVL.

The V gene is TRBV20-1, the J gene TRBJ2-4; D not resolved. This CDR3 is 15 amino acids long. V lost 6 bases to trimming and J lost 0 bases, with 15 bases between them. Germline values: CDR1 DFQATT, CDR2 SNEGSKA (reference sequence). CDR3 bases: TGCAGTGCAGACGACCGGTCGCTAGCCAAAAACATTCAGTACTTC. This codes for CSADDRSLAKNIQYF.

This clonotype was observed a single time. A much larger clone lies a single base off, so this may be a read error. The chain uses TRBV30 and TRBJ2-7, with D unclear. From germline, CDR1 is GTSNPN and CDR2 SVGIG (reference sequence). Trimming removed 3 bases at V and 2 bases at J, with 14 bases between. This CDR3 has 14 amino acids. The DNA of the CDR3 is TGTGCCTGGAGATCGGTACCGACGCCCTACGAGCAGTACTTC. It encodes CAWRSVPTPYEQYF.

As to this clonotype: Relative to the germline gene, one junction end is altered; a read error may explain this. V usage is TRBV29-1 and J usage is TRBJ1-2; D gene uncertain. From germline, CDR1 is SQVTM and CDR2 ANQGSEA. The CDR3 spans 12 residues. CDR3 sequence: CSVAVSTYDYTF. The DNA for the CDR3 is TGCAGCGTTGCGGTCAGTACCTATGACTACACCTTC.

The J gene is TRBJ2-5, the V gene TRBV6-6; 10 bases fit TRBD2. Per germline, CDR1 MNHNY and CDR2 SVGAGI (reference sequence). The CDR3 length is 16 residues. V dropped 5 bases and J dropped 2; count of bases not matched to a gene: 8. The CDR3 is CASSRRTSGHQETQYF. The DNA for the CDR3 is TGTGCCAGCAGTCGACGGACTAGCGGCCATCAAGAGACCCAGTACTTC.

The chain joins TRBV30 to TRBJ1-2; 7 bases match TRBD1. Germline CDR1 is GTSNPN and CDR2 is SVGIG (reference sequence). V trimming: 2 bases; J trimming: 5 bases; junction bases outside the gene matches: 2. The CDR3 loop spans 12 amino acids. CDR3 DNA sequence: TGTGCCTGGAGTCGCAGGGGGTATGGCTACACCTTC. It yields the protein CAWSRRGYGYTF.

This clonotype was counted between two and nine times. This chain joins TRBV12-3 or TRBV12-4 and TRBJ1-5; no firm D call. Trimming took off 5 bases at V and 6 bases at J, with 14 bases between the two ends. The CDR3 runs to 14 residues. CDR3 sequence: CASSPQRDSQPQHF. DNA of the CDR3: TGTGCCAGCAGTCCCCAGAGGGATAGTCAGCCCCAGCATTTT.

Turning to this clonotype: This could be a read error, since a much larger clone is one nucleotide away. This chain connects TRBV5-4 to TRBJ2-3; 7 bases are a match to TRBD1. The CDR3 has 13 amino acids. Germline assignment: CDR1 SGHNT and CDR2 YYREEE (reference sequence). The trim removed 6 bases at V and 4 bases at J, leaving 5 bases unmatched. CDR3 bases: TGTGCCAGCACCGACAGGGACCCAGATACGCAGTATTTT. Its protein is CASTDRDPDTQYF.

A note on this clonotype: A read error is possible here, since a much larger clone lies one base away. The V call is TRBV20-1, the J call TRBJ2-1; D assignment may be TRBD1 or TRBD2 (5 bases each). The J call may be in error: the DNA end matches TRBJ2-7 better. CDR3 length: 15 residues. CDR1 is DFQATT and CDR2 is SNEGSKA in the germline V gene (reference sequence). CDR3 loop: CSARSTRDADNEQYF. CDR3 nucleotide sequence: TGCAGTGCTAGGAGTACTAGAGATGCGGACAATGAGCAGTACTTC.

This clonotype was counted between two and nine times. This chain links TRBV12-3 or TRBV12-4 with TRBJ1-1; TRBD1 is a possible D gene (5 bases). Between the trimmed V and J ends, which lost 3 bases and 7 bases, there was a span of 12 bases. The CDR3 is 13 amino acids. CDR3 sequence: CASSFRGTGEAFF. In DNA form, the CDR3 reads TGTGCCAGCAGTTTCAGAGGCACAGGTGAAGCTTTCTTT.